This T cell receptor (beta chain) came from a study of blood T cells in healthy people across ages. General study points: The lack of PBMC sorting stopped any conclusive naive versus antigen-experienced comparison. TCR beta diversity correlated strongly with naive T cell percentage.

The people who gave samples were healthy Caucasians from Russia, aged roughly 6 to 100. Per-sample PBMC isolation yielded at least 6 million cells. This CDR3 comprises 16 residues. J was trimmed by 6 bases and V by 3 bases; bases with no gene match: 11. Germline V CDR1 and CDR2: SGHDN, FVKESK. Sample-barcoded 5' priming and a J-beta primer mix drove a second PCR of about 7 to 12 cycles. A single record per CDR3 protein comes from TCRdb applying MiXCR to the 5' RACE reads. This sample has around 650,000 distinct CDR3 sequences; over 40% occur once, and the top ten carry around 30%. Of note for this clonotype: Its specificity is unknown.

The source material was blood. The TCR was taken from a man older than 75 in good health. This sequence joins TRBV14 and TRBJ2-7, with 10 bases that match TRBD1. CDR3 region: CASSHTLGTGAIEQYF. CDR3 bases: TGTGCCAGCAGCCATACACTCGGGACAGGGGCGATCGAGCAGTACTTC.